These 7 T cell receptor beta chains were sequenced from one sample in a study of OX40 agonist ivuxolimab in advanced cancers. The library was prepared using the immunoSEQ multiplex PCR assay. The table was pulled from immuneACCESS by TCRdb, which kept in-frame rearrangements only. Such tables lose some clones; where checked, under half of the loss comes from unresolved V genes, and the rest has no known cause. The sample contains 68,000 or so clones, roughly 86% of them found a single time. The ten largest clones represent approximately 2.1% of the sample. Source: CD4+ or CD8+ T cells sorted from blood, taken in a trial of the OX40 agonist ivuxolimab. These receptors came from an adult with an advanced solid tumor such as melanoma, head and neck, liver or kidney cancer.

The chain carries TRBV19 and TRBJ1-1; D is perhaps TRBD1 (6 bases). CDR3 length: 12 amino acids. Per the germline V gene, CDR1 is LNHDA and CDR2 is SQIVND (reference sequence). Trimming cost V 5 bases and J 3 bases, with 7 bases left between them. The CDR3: CASSYRDTEAFF. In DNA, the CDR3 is TGTGCCAGTAGTTACAGGGACACTGAAGCTTTCTTT.

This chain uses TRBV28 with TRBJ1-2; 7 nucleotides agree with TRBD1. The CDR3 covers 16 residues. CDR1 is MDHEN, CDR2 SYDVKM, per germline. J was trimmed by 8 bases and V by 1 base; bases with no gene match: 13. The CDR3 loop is CASSLSGQGGSRGYTF. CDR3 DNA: TGTGCCAGCAGTTTATCTGGCCAGGGGGGATCGCGGGGCTACACCTTC.

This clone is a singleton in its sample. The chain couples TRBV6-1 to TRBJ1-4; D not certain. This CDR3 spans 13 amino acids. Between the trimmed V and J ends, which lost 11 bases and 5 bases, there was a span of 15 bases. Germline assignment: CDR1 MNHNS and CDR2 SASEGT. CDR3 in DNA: TGTGCCGCTATGTCGGGCAGAAATGAAAAACTGTTTTTT. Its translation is CAAMSGRNEKLFF.

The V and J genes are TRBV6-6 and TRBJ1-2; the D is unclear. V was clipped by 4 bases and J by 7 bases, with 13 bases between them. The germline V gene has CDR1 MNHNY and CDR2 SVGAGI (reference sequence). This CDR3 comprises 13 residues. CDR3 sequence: CASSSLTPAGYTF. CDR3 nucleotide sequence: TGTGCCAGCAGTTCCCTGACACCCGCTGGCTACACCTTC.

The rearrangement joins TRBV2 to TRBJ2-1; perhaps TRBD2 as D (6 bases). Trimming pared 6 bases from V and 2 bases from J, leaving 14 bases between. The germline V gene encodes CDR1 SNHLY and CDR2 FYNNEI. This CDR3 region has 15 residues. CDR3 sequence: CASREGALTYNEQFF. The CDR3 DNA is TGTGCCAGCAGGGAGGGAGCCCTGACCTACAATGAGCAGTTCTTC.

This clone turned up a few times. The CDR3 here is CASSPQTNTEAFF. As DNA, the CDR3 is TGTGCCAGCAGCCCACAGACTAACACTGAAGCTTTCTTT. The rearrangement uses TRBV14 and TRBJ1-1; D call uncertain. Germline-derived CDR1 and CDR2 are SGHDN and FVKESK. V lost 4 bases, J lost 2 bases, and 8 bases lay in between. This CDR3 is built from 13 residues.

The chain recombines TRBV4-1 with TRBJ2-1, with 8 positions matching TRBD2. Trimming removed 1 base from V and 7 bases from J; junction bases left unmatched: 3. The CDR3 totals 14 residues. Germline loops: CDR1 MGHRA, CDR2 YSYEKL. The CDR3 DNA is TGCGCCAGCAGCCAAGCGGGGGGGCAAAATGAGCAGTTCTTC. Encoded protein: CASSQAGGQNEQFF.